This is a list of T cell receptor beta chains from one sample in a study of blood T cells in healthy people across ages. TCRdb called the 5' RACE reads again in MiXCR, with one record for every CDR3 protein. The profile covers about a million distinct CDR3 sequences, with 30% to 40% appearing a single time and approximately 14% taken by the ten largest. Source material: blood. Receptors were obtained from a man aged 18-30 years in good health. Both conserved end residues are part of each CDR3. The D gene is left open where the match is weak. Rows may omit the clone size; those that give it use once, few, many or a size class.

V,D,J,size,DNA,CDR3
TRBV29-1,.,TRBJ1-1,few,TGCAGCGTTGAAGACCCGGGGGCGGACACTGAAGCTTTCTTT,CSVEDPGADTEAFF
TRBV29-1,TRBD1,TRBJ1-5,few,TGCAGCGCTAGGACAGGCTTAGGGAGCAATCAGCCCCAGCATTTT,CSARTGLGSNQPQHF
TRBV20-1,TRBD1,TRBJ2-1,.,TGCAGTGCTTTAAAATCGGACAGGGTTGAGCAGTTCTTC,CSALKSDRVEQFF
TRBV20-1,TRBD2,TRBJ2-1,.,TGCAGTGCCCTGGACCGGGGGGGTTCGATTAATGAGCAGTTCTTC,CSALDRGGSINEQFF
TRBV20-1,.,TRBJ2-2,few,TGCAGTGCTAGAGAGGTCCCCACCGGGGAGCTGTTTTTT,CSAREVPTGELFF
TRBV18,.,TRBJ1-2,.,TGTGCCAGCTCACCAGTACCCCGGGGAGGTGGCCACACCTTC,CASSPVPRGGGHTF
TRBV5-1,.,TRBJ1-2,.,TGCGCCAGCAGCTTGGATACGGGGTTCTATGGCTACACCTTC,CASSLDTGFYGYTF
TRBV20-1,TRBD1,TRBJ2-3,.,TGCAGTGCCCCGCCCGGGACAGGTTATGCAGATACGCAGTATTTT,CSAPPGTGYADTQYF
TRBV4-3,.,TRBJ2-5,once,TGCGCCAGCAGCCAGACGCTAGGAGTCCAAGAGACCCAGTACTTC,CASSQTLGVQETQYF
TRBV5-1,TRBD1,TRBJ1-2,few,TGCGCCAGCAGTTTGTCCGGGACAGTACTCAACTATGGCTACACCTTC,CASSLSGTVLNYGYTF
TRBV6-1,.,TRBJ1-5,few,TGTGCCAGTAACGGACATTCTAGCAATCAGCCCCAGCATTTT,CASNGHSSNQPQHF
TRBV12-3/TRBV12-4,.,TRBJ1-1,few,TGTGCCAGCTCCCATGGCCGCAAAGCTTTCTTT,CASSHGRKAFF
TRBV7-2,.,TRBJ2-3,once,TGTGCCAGCAGCGTAGATCTGGTCACAGATACGCAGTATTTT,CASSVDLVTDTQYF
TRBV4-2,.,TRBJ1-5,.,TGTGCCAGCAGCCACGACAAAAGTAAGCCCCAGCATTTT,CASSHDKSKPQHF
TRBV7-9,.,TRBJ1-2,.,TGTGCCAGCAGCTTAGCAGAGGGACCGGGAGGCTACACCTTC,CASSLAEGPGGYTF
TRBV14,.,TRBJ2-3,few,TGTGCCAGCAGCCAAGGGGCGACGACCGGTGTGTCAGATACGCAGTATTTT,CASSQGATTGVSDTQYF
TRBV7-2,.,TRBJ1-1,once,TGTGCCAGCAGCCGCCGCGACGGGACCACTGAAGCTTTCTTT,CASSRRDGTTEAFF
TRBV7-9,.,TRBJ1-3,.,TGTGCCAGCAGTCGGTCCAGTCTCTCTGGAAACACCATATATTTT,CASSRSSLSGNTIYF
TRBV12-3/TRBV12-4,.,TRBJ2-3,.,TGTGCCAGCACATTCCTGAGAGTGGATATGCAGTATTTT,CASTFLRVDMQYF
TRBV3-1,.,TRBJ2-5,.,TGTGCCAGCAGCCAAGAGCTAGCCCTCCAAGAGACCCAGTACTTC,CASSQELALQETQYF
TRBV4-3,.,TRBJ1-2,.,TGCGCCAGCAGCCAAGAGGGTGCCGGAGCTAACTATGGCTACACCTTC,CASSQEGAGANYGYTF
TRBV5-1,TRBD1,TRBJ1-5,few,TGCGCCAGCAGCATAGGGACAGGGGGCAATCAGCCCCAGCATTTT,CASSIGTGGNQPQHF
TRBV4-2,.,TRBJ2-1,many,TGTGCCACCCGATTGTCGGGAGAGCAGTTCTTC,CATRLSGEQFF
TRBV27,TRBD1,TRBJ2-7,.,TGTGCCAGCAGTGTGCACAGGGGACACGAGCAGTACTTC,CASSVHRGHEQYF
TRBV6-6,.,TRBJ2-2,.,TGTGCCAGCAGCCCCTGGGGTAGTGGGTTCGACGCCGGGGAGCTGTTTTTT,CASSPWGSGFDAGELFF
TRBV12-3/TRBV12-4,.,TRBJ2-5,.,TGTGCCAGCATCTTAATTTGGGGGGATGAGCAGTACTTC,CASILIWGDEQYF
TRBV6-2/TRBV6-3,.,TRBJ1-5,.,TGTGCCAGCAGTTACTCTACCCCGAGCAATCAGCCCCAGCATTTT,CASSYSTPSNQPQHF
TRBV20-1,.,TRBJ1-1,.,TGCAGGGCTGTTGGCACTGAAGCTTTCTTT,CRAVGTEAFF
TRBV12-5,TRBD2,TRBJ2-3,.,TGTGCTAGTGGTTCACGGACTAGTAATCCAGATACGCAGTATTTT,CASGSRTSNPDTQYF
TRBV29-1,.,TRBJ1-1,.,TGCAGCGCGGGAAAGGGGGTGAACACTGAAGCTTTCTTT,CSAGKGVNTEAFF
TRBV29-1,.,TRBJ1-1,.,TGCAGCGTTTGCGAGGCGTTGAACACTGAAGCTTTCTTT,CSVCEALNTEAFF
TRBV12-3/TRBV12-4,TRBD2,TRBJ2-1,.,TGTGCCAGCAGGAAACTAGCGGGACACCCCGGGGAGCAGTTCTTC,CASRKLAGHPGEQFF
TRBV20-1,TRBD1,TRBJ2-1,many,TGCAGTGCTACCCAGGGGGCTATGGACAATGAGCAGTTCTTC,CSATQGAMDNEQFF
TRBV9,TRBD2,TRBJ2-1,.,TGTGCCAGCAGCGTAACCGGGACTAGCGGGGTCAATGAGCAGTTCTTC,CASSVTGTSGVNEQFF
TRBV7-7,.,TRBJ2-5,once,TGTGCCAGCAGCCCACTAGGACATCAGACCCAGTACTTC,CASSPLGHQTQYF
TRBV3-1,.,TRBJ2-5,few,TGTGCCAGCAGCCAAACGCTCGGGGCGGCAGAGACCCAGTACTTC,CASSQTLGAAETQYF
TRBV9,TRBD2,TRBJ2-1,.,TGTGCCAGCAGCGGAAGCGGGGGGGCCTATGATGAGCAGTTCTTC,CASSGSGGAYDEQFF
TRBV21-1,.,TRBJ2-1,.,TGTGCCAGCAGCAAAGCGGGATCGAAGGGAGCCTACAATGAGCAGTTCTTC,CASSKAGSKGAYNEQFF
TRBV20-1,.,TRBJ2-2,.,TGCAGTGCTAGACCCGCAGGGTCCGGGGAGCTGTTTTTT,CSARPAGSGELFF
TRBV12-5,.,TRBJ2-7,few,TGTGCTAGTGGTTTGGTAAATGTTATAGGACAGCGAGATACCTACGAGCAGTACTTC,CASGLVNVIGQRDTYEQYF
TRBV25-1,.,TRBJ1-5,.,TGTGCCAGCAGGGGAACAGATCCTAGCAATCAGCCCCAGCATTTT,CASRGTDPSNQPQHF
TRBV4-2,TRBD2,TRBJ2-5,.,TGTGCCAGCAGCCCGGGGGGGCGTTCCGACAATGAGCAGTACTTC,CASSPGGRSDNEQYF
TRBV7-9,.,TRBJ1-5,few,TGTGCCAGCAGCTCGGGGAGGTGGAGCAATCAGCCCCAGCATTTT,CASSSGRWSNQPQHF
TRBV21-1,.,TRBJ2-5,.,TGTGCCAGCAGCAAAGCTGACAGGGGGCTAGAGACCCAGTACTTC,CASSKADRGLETQYF
TRBV29-1,TRBD1,TRBJ1-4,many,TGCAGCGTTGCCTTCGGGACAGATGAAAAACTGTTTTTT,CSVAFGTDEKLFF
TRBV20-1,TRBD2,TRBJ2-2,.,TGCAGTGCTCGGAAGCGGGGTGGGAGGAGCGACACCGGGGAGCTGTTTTTT,CSARKRGGRSDTGELFF
TRBV4-3,TRBD1,TRBJ2-7,few,TGCGCCAGCAGCCAACCCGAAGGCGTAAACAGACAGGGGCCATCCTACAATGAGCAGTACTTC,CASSQPEGVNRQGPSYNEQYF
TRBV6-1,.,TRBJ1-1,few,TGTGCCAGTTCGAAACAGGTGAACACTGAAGCTTTCTTT,CASSKQVNTEAFF
TRBV11-1,TRBD1,TRBJ1-6,few,TGTGCCAGCAGCTTAGCGCAGGGGGGTAATTCACCCCTCCACTTT,CASSLAQGGNSPLHF
TRBV20-1,.,TRBJ2-1,few,TGCAGTCTGACGGGGGGCCTCAATGAGCAGTTCTTC,CSLTGGLNEQFF
TRBV2,TRBD2,TRBJ2-7,few,TGTGCCAGCAGGGAGAACGTCCGGGGGGGTTCAAACGAGCAGTACTTC,CASRENVRGGSNEQYF
TRBV20-1,.,TRBJ2-3,.,TGCAGTGCTAGAGATACGGGCAGGGTGGTGACAGATACGCAGTATTTT,CSARDTGRVVTDTQYF
TRBV7-3,.,TRBJ1-6,.,TGTGCCAGCAGCTTAACGGCGGCACCGAATTCACCCCTCCACTTT,CASSLTAAPNSPLHF
TRBV6-5,.,TRBJ2-5,few,TGTGCCAGCAGCTCAGGGGAGGGGTTCCCGCAAGAGACCCAGTACTTC,CASSSGEGFPQETQYF